One and the same sample provided the 3 T cell receptor beta chains below, sequenced in a study of identical twins. Using its own MiXCR run on the 5' RACE reads, TCRdb lists one record per CDR3 protein. The sample yields about 340,000 distinct CDR3 sequences, around 9.7% seen once. Sequences were obtained from naive T cells sorted from blood. The receptors stem from a woman between 45 and 65 years old in good health.

J is TRBJ2-3 and V is TRBV4-1; 7 nucleotides line up with TRBD2. The trim removed 0 bases at V and 0 bases at J, leaving 6 bases unmatched. This CDR3 has 17 amino acids. CDR1 and CDR2 from the germline V gene are MGHRA and YSYEKL. The CDR3 reads CASSQDSTGGSTDTQYF. CDR3 DNA sequence: TGCGCCAGCAGCCAAGATTCAACGGGAGGAAGCACAGATACGCAGTATTTT.

The chain joins TRBV6-6 to TRBJ2-4; D is possibly TRBD2 (6 bases). Germline V CDR1 and CDR2: MNHNY, SVGAGI (reference sequence). The CDR3 is 15 residues long. The V and J ends lost 5 bases and 0 bases respectively, with 11 bases between them. The CDR3 coding sequence is TGTGCCAGCAGTCCAAAGGGACTAGCCAAAAACATTCAGTACTTC. It specifies CASSPKGLAKNIQYF.

This clonotype was counted ten times or more. DNA of the CDR3: TGTGCCAGCAGTTTCCGGACGTTTGAAGCTTTCTTT. This sequence encodes CASSFRTFEAFF. V and J are TRBV12-3 or TRBV12-4 and TRBJ1-1; D remains unclear. CDR3 length: 12 amino acids. V was trimmed by 3 bases and J by 7 bases, leaving 9 bases between them.